This T cell receptor (beta chain) comes out of a study of T cell repertoires in cytomegalovirus infection. Background on the study: A matching HLA type, together with CMV infection, was signaled by public TCR beta signatures.

Findings and limits, study-wide: Individuals carrying CMV plus the relevant HLA were identified by cumulative frequency of public TCR beta families. It was HLA-C-restricted CMV-specific TCR beta clonotypes that dominated the response ex vivo.

CDR1 is DFQATT, CDR2 SNEGSKA, per germline (reference sequence). V was trimmed by 5 bases and J by 7 bases, leaving 12 bases between them. CDR3 length equals 12 residues. Each CDR3 protein gets one entry after TCRdb re-called the reads with MiXCR. The profile shows about 310,000 distinct CDR3 sequences, 15% to 20% of them singletons. Comments on this clonotype: The antigen remains unidentified.

The sequenced sample was PBMCs. The rearrangement joins TRBV20-1 to TRBJ1-5, with D possibly matching TRBD1 (5 bases). The sequence was obtained from a human donor in good health (CMV status not recorded). Some clones in this sample may be carry-over from other donors' samples. The CDR3 sequence is CSARAGSQPQHF. CDR3 sequence (DNA): TGCAGTGCTCGGGCAGGGTCACAGCCCCAGCATTTT.